Listed here are 22 T cell receptor beta chains from one sample, sequenced in a study of radiation and T cells in renal cell carcinoma. Time point noted: blood 4 weeks post-SBRT, at nephrectomy. Treatment: 15 Gy SBRT to primary tumor, nephrectomy 4 weeks later. Measured with immunoSEQ multiplex PCR; TCRdb has only the in-frame clones, and not every one. The repertoire has around 180,000 clones, 88% of them found once; the top ten carry around 11%. Specimen: blood, collected from a patient whose treatment included radiotherapy and nephrectomy. The receptors were sampled from a woman aged 45-60 years with renal cell carcinoma.

CDR3: CASSIPLTGRTEAFF. For the CDR3, the DNA is TGTGCCAGTAGTATCCCCTTGACAGGGAGGACTGAAGCTTTCTTT. The chain has TRBV19 and TRBJ1-1; 7 bases line up with TRBD1. Germline-derived CDR1 and CDR2 are LNHDA and SQIVND (reference sequence). CDR3 size: 15 residues. V shed 3 bases, J shed 5 bases, and the junction held 9 bases outside the gene matches.

The rearrangement joins TRBV6-1 to TRBJ1-1; D unresolved. Germline lookup yields CDR1 MNHNS and CDR2 SASEGT. This CDR3 comprises 12 residues. The V gene lost 6 bases and the J gene lost 6 bases, with 11 bases spanning the gap. CDR3 DNA sequence: TGTGCCAGCAGCGCGTCGACTTCTGAAGCTTTCTTT. Residues: CASSASTSEAFF.

V gene TRBV5-3 combines with J gene TRBJ1-5; TRBD1 agrees at 7 bases. TRBV5-3 is reported as an ORF; its role is uncertain. This CDR3 is built from 14 residues. V gave up 4 bases and J gave up 7 bases; unmatched junction bases: 8. Written as DNA, the CDR3 is TGTGCCAGAAGCCTCGACAGGGCTCGACAGCCCCAGCATTTT. Its translation is CARSLDRARQPQHF.

J is TRBJ2-1 and V is TRBV4-1, with 7 bases matching TRBD2. The CDR3 extends over 15 amino acids. V was clipped by 4 bases and J by 7 bases; unmatched bases: 10. Germline values: CDR1 MGHRA, CDR2 YSYEKL. This chain's CDR3 is CASSRQRGDGNEQFF. The CDR3 nucleotides are TGCGCCAGCAGCCGACAACGGGGGGATGGGAATGAGCAGTTCTTC.

The chain is built from TRBV10-3 and TRBJ1-2; maybe TRBD1 (6 bases). The V gene lost 0 bases and the J gene lost 3 bases, with 11 bases spanning the gap. This CDR3 is built from 15 residues. Germline loops: CDR1 ENHRY, CDR2 SYGVKD. The CDR3 is CAISESGGRDYGYTF. The CDR3 region has the DNA TGTGCCATCAGTGAGTCCGGGGGCAGGGACTATGGCTACACCTTC.

The chain recombines TRBV7-6 with TRBJ2-3; 9 bases are shared with TRBD1. V shed 4 bases, J shed 5 bases, and the junction held 13 bases outside the gene matches. From germline, CDR1 is SGHVS and CDR2 FNYEAQ. The CDR3 is 17 amino acids. DNA of the CDR3: TGTGCCAGCAGCTCGCCCCGGGGACAGGGTGTCGGAGATACGCAGTATTTT. Protein product: CASSSPRGQGVGDTQYF.

This clone occurred a few times. The V and J genes are TRBV9 and TRBJ2-3; D is ambiguous. V dropped 4 bases and J dropped 0 bases, with 15 bases sitting between them. The CDR3 totals 16 residues. Germline CDR1 is SGDLS and CDR2 is YYNGEE. The CDR3 DNA follows: TGTGCCAGCAGCAGAGATGACACTCCTAGCACAGATACGCAGTATTTT. Translated: CASSRDDTPSTDTQYF.

The V call is TRBV9, the J call TRBJ1-5, with 10 bases fitting TRBD1. The ends lost 3 bases at V and 5 bases at J; junction bases unmatched: 2. Germline loops: CDR1 SGDLS, CDR2 YYNGEE. CDR3 length equals 14 residues. DNA for the CDR3: TGTGCCAGCAGCGAGACAGGGGGCGATCAGCCCCAGCATTTT. It yields the protein CASSETGGDQPQHF.

The chain is built from TRBV7-2 and TRBJ1-1; D uncertain. CDR1 is SGHTA, CDR2 FQGNSA, per germline. The CDR3 spans 15 residues. V gave up 1 base and J gave up 0 bases, with 9 bases separating them. The CDR3 loop is CASSLDGQMNTEAFF. CDR3 coding DNA: TGTGCCAGCAGCTTAGACGGTCAGATGAACACTGAAGCTTTCTTT. Combining the CDR3 with reference TRBV7-2 and TRBJ1-1 gives the whole variable domain GAGVSQSPSNKVTEKGKDVELRCDPISGHTALYWYRQSLGQGLEFLIYFQGNSAPDKSGLPSDRFSAERTGGSVSTLTIQRTQQEDSAVYLCASSLDGQMNTEAFFGQGTRLTVV.

The chain is built from TRBV6-6 and TRBJ2-6; D might be TRBD2 (6 bases). The CDR3 totals 14 residues. Germline V gives CDR1 MNHNY, CDR2 SVGAGI (reference sequence). Trimming removed 10 bases from V and 8 bases from J, with 18 bases in between. CDR3 protein: CATVWDLETNVLTF. In DNA, the CDR3 is TGTGCCACCGTCTGGGACTTAGAGACCAACGTCCTGACTTTC.

This clone was found a few times. This chain uses TRBV7-6 with TRBJ2-1; D is uncertain. CDR1 SGHVS and CDR2 FNYEAQ come from the germline V gene. The ends were cut back, 3 bases at V and 6 bases at J, with 6 bases in the middle. The CDR3 has 12 amino acids. This chain's CDR3 is CASSFWGNEQFF. The CDR3 DNA reads as TGTGCCAGCAGCTTTTGGGGCAATGAGCAGTTCTTC.

J is TRBJ2-7 and V is TRBV7-3; 11 positions agree with TRBD2. With V trimmed by 5 bases and J by 6 bases, 6 bases remained unmatched. CDR3 length: 14 residues. Germline V gene sequence: CDR1 SGHTA, CDR2 FQGTGA. In DNA form, the CDR3 reads TGTGCCAGCAGCATTACCGGGACTAGCGGCGAGCAGTACTTC. It is translated as CASSITGTSGEQYF.

This sequence joins TRBV19 and TRBJ1-5; no clear D gene. CDR1 and CDR2 (germline): LNHDA, SQIVND (reference sequence). The CDR3 length is 15 residues. Trimming shortened V by 2 bases and J by 0 bases, and 8 bases separated the two germline ends. CDR3 sequence: CASSIRTSSNQPQHF. The DNA of the CDR3 is TGTGCCAGTAGTATACGTACCTCTAGCAATCAGCCCCAGCATTTT.

The chain links TRBV18 to TRBJ1-4, with D perhaps matching TRBD1 (5 bases). Germline CDR1 reads KGHSH; CDR2 reads LQKENI. Trimming removed 3 bases at V and 2 bases at J, with 13 bases between. The CDR3 is 16 residues long. The CDR3 nucleotides are TGTGCCAGCTCACCCCGGTCGGGGCAGACTAATGAAAAACTGTTTTTT. Its translation: CASSPRSGQTNEKLFF.

This clone was seen only a few times. J is TRBJ2-7 and V is TRBV6-5; D remains unclear. V gave up 4 bases and J gave up 1 base, with 11 bases separating them. The CDR3 runs to 14 residues. Germline loops: CDR1 MNHEY, CDR2 SVGAGI. CDR3 in DNA: TGTGCCAGCAGTTTAGGAACCAAGTCCTACGAGCAGTACTTC. Protein: CASSLGTKSYEQYF.

This chain uses TRBV5-6 with TRBJ2-7; tentative D call: TRBD2 (6 bases). Deletions cut 0 bases from V and 3 bases from J, with 19 bases between. The CDR3 sequence is 17 residues long. Looked up from germline, CDR1 is SGHDT and CDR2 is YYEEEE. The CDR3 reads CASSLVTSRVLGYEQYF. The CDR3 nucleotides are TGTGCCAGCAGCTTGGTTACTAGCCGAGTGCTAGGCTACGAGCAGTACTTC.

The chain carries TRBV5-1 and TRBJ1-3; D is perhaps TRBD1 (5 bases). The CDR3 has 17 residues. The germline V and J ends were trimmed by 4 bases and 1 base, with 18 bases remaining between them. The germline V gene encodes CDR1 SGHRS and CDR2 YFSETQ. The CDR3: CASSTFSQETSGNTIYF. The CDR3 region has the DNA TGCGCCAGCAGCACCTTTTCACAGGAGACTTCTGGAAACACCATATATTTT.

CDR3 DNA sequence: TGTGCCAGCAGTGACTCGGGGGGGAACTATGGCTACACCTTC. Translation gives CASSDSGGNYGYTF. The chain uses TRBV6-4 and TRBJ1-2; D might be TRBD1 (5 bases). The CDR3 runs to 14 residues. V lost 0 bases, J lost 2 bases, and 7 bases lay in between. Germline V gene data show CDR1 as MRHNA and CDR2 as SNTAGT.

The chain has TRBV19 and TRBJ2-1; D gene uncertain. The V end was cut by 3 bases, the J end by 5 bases, with 8 bases between. Germline values: CDR1 LNHDA, CDR2 SQIVND (reference sequence). The CDR3 extends over 13 amino acids. The CDR3 nucleotides are TGTGCCAGTAGTATCGCAGCAAACAATGAGCAGTTCTTC. It encodes CASSIAANNEQFF. Full variable domain (missing parts from reference TRBV19 and TRBJ2-1): DGGITQSPKYLFRKEGQNVTLSCEQNLNHDAMYWYRQDPGQGLRLIYYSQIVNDFQKGDIAEGYSVSREKKESFPLTVTSAQKNPTAFYLCASSIAANNEQFFGPGTRLTVL.

The rearrangement uses TRBV6-1 and TRBJ1-2; 7 bases agree with TRBD1. Germline V CDR1 and CDR2: MNHNS, SASEGT. The CDR3 spans 13 residues. The V and J ends lost 6 bases and 6 bases, in that order; junction bases with no gene match: 7. CDR3 loop: CASSRGQRDGYTF. CDR3 sequence (DNA): TGTGCCAGCAGCCGGGGACAGCGTGATGGCTACACCTTC.

The V call is TRBV4-2, the J call TRBJ2-3; tentatively, D is TRBD2 (6 bases). Germline V gene sequence: CDR1 LGHNA, CDR2 YNFKEQ. The CDR3 covers 17 residues. Deletions cut 0 bases from V and 3 bases from J, with 16 bases between. CDR3 nucleotide sequence: TGTGCCAGCAGCCAAGAAGGGAGCGGGTTAGCGACAGATACGCAGTATTTT. This codes for CASSQEGSGLATDTQYF.

The chain combines TRBV7-2 with TRBJ1-4; maybe TRBD1 (5 bases). Germline-derived CDR1 and CDR2 are SGHTA and FQGNSA. V lost 5 bases and J lost 8, with 15 bases in between. The CDR3 is made up of 14 amino acids. CDR3 coding DNA: TGTGCCAGCAGCCCAGTGGGACCCACGGAAAAACTGTTTTTT. This encodes CASSPVGPTEKLFF.